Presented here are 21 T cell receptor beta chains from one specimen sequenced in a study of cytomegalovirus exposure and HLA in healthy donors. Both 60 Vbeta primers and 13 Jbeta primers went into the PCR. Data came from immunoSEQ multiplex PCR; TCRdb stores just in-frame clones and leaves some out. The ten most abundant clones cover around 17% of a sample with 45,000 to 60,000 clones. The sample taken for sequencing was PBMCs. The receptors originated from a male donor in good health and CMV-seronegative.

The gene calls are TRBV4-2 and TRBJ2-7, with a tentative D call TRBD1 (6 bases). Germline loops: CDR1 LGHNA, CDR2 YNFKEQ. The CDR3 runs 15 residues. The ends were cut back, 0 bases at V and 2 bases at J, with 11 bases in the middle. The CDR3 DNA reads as TGTGCCAGCAGCCAAGATCGGGACATTCCCTACGAGCAGTACTTC. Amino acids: CASSQDRDIPYEQYF.

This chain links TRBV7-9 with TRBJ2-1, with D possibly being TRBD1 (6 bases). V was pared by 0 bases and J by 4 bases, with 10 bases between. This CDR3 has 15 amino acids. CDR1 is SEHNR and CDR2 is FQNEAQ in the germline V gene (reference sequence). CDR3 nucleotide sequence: TGTGCCAGCAGCTTAGCGGGGGCAGGGTACAATGAGCAGTTCTTC. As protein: CASSLAGAGYNEQFF. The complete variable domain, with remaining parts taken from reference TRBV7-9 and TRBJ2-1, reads DTGVSQNPRHKITKRGQNVTFRCDPISEHNRLYWYRQTLGQGPEFLTYFQNEAQLEKSRLLSDRFSAERPKGSFSTLEIQRTEQGDSAMYLCASSLAGAGYNEQFFGPGTRLTVL.

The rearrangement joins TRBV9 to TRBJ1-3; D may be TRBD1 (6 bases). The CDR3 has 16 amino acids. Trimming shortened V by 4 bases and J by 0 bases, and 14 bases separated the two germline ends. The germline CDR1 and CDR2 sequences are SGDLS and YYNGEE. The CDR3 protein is CASSPRQASSGNTIYF. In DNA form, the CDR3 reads TGTGCCAGCAGCCCCAGACAGGCGAGCTCTGGAAACACCATATATTTT. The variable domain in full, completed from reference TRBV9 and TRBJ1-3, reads DSGVTQTPKHLITATGQRVTLRCSPRSGDLSVYWYQQSLDQGLQFLIQYYNGEERAKGNILERFSAQQFPDLHSELNLSSLELGDSALYFCASSPRQASSGNTIYFGEGSWLTVV.

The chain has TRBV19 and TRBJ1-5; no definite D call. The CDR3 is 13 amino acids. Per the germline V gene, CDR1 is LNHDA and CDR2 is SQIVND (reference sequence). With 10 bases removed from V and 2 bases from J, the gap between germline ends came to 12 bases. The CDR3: CAIGVGCNQPQHF. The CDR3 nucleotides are TGTGCCATCGGGGTAGGGTGCAATCAGCCCCAGCATTTT.

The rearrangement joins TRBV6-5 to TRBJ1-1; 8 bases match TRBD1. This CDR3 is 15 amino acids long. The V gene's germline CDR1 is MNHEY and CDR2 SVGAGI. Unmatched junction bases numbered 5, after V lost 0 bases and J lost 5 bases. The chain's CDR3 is CASSYSLQGGTEAFF. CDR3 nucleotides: TGTGCCAGCAGTTACTCGTTACAGGGGGGGACTGAAGCTTTCTTT.

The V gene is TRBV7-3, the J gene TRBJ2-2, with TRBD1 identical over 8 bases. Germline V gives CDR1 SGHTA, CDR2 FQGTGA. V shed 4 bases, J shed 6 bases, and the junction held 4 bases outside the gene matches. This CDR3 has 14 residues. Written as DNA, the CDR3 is TGTGCCAGCAGCTCCGGACAGGGCCCCGGGGAGCTGTTTTTT. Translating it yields CASSSGQGPGELFF.

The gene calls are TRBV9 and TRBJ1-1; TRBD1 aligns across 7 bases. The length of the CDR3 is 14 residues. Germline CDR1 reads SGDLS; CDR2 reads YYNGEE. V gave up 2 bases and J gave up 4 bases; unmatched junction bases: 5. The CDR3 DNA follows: TGTGCCAGCAGCGTGGGACAGAGTTTCACTGAAGCTTTCTTT. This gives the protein CASSVGQSFTEAFF. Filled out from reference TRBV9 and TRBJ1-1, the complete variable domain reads DSGVTQTPKHLITATGQRVTLRCSPRSGDLSVYWYQQSLDQGLQFLIQYYNGEERAKGNILERFSAQQFPDLHSELNLSSLELGDSALYFCASSVGQSFTEAFFGQGTRLTVV.

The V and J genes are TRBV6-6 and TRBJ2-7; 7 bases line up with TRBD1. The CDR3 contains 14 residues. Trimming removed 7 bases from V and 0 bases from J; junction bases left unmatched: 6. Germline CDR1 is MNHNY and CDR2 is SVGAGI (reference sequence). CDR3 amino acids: CASTPTGPSYEQYF. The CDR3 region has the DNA TGTGCCAGCACCCCGACAGGGCCCTCCTACGAGCAGTACTTC.

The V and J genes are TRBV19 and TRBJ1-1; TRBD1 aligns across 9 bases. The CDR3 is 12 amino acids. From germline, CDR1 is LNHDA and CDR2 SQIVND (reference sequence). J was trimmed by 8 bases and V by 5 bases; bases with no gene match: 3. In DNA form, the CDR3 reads TGTGCCAGTAGTGGGGGGACAGGGGAAGCTTTCTTT. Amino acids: CASSGGTGEAFF.

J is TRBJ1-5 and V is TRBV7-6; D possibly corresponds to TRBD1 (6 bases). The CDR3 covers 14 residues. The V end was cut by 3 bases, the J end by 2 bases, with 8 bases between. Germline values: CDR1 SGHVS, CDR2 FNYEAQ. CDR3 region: CASSFQGRNQPQHF. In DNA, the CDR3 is TGTGCCAGCAGCTTTCAGGGGCGCAATCAGCCCCAGCATTTT.

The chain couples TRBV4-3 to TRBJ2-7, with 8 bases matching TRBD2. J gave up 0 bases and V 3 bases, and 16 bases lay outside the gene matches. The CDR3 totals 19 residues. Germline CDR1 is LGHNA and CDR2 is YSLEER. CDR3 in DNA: TGCGCCAGCAGCCAGGACAGCGGGGGCCGTACCATTTACTCCTACGAGCAGTACTTC. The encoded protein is CASSQDSGGRTIYSYEQYF.

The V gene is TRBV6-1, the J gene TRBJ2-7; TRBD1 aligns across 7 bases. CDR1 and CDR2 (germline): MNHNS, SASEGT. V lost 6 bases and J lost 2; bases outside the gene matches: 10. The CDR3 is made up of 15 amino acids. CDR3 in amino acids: CASRPYTTGTYEQYF. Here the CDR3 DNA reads TGTGCCAGCAGACCGTATACGACAGGGACCTACGAGCAGTACTTC.

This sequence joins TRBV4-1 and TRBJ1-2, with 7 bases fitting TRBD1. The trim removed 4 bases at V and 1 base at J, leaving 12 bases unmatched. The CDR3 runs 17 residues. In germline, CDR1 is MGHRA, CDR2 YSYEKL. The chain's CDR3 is CASSPTNGQVNNYGYTF. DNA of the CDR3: TGCGCCAGCAGCCCGACCAATGGACAGGTCAATAACTATGGCTACACCTTC.

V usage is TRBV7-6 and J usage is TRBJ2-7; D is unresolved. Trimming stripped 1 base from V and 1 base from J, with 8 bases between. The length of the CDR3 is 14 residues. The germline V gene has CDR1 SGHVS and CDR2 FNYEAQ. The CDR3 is CASSLGQMSYEQYF. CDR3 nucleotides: TGTGCCAGCAGCTTAGGGCAGATGTCCTACGAGCAGTACTTC. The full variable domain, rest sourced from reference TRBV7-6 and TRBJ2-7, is GAGVSQSPRYKVTKRGQDVALRCDPISGHVSLYWYRQALGQGPEFLTYFNYEAQQDKSGLPNDRFSAERPEGSISTLTIQRTEQRDSAMYRCASSLGQMSYEQYFGPGTRLTVT.

This chain's CDR3 is CASSQHRLGSGNTIYF. The CDR3 coding sequence is TGTGCCAGCAGCCAGCACAGGCTGGGCTCTGGAAACACCATATATTTT. The rearrangement joins TRBV14 to TRBJ1-3; a possible D gene is TRBD1 (5 bases). Germline V lookup: CDR1 SGHDN, CDR2 FVKESK. This CDR3 has 16 amino acids. The V end was cut by 3 bases, the J end by 0 bases, with 12 bases between.

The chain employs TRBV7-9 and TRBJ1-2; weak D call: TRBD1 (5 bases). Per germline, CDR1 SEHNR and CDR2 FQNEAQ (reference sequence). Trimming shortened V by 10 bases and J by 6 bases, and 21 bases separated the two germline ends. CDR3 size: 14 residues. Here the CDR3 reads CAIENPRGGNGYTF. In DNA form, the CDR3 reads TGTGCCATCGAGAACCCCCGCGGGGGAAATGGCTACACCTTC.

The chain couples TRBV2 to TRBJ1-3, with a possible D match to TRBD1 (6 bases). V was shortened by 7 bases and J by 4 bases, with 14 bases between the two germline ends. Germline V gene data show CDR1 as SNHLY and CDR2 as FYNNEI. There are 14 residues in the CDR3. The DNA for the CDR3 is TGTGCCAGCACCTACAACAGGGCAGGAAACACCATATATTTT. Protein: CASTYNRAGNTIYF.

This CDR3 reads CSVGTDGIGPQHF. Written as DNA, the CDR3 is TGCAGCGTTGGGACGGACGGGATCGGGCCCCAGCATTTT. V is TRBV29-1 and J is TRBJ1-5; D gene unclear. Germline lookup yields CDR1 SQVTM and CDR2 ANQGSEA. Trimming shortened V by 4 bases and J by 9 bases, and 16 bases separated the two germline ends. This CDR3 region has 13 residues.

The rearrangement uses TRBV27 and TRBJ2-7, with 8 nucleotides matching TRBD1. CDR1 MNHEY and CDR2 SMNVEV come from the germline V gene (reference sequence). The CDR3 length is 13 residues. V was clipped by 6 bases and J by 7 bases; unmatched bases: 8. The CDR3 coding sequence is TGTGCCAGCAGGACAGGGGCGTTGGGAGAGCAGTACTTC. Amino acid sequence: CASRTGALGEQYF.

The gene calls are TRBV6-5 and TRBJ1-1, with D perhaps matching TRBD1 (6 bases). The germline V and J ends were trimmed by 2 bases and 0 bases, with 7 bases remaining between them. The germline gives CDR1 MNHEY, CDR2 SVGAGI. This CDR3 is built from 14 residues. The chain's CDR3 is CASSYQGMNTEAFF. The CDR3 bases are TGTGCCAGCAGTTACCAGGGGATGAACACTGAAGCTTTCTTT.

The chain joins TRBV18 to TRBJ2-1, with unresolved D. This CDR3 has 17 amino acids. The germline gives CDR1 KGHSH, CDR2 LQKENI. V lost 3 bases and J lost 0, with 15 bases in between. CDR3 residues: CASSPRVDPSSYNEQFF. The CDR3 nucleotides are TGTGCCAGCTCACCCCGGGTCGACCCCAGCTCCTACAATGAGCAGTTCTTC.